These 6 T cell receptor beta chains were all obtained from the same sample, sequenced in a study of shared clonotypes between healthy human individuals. Clones were sequenced by immunoSEQ multiplex PCR, and TCRdb holds only the in-frame ones, with some missing. In the table there are millions of clones, more than 85% of which are singletons. Specimen: naive CD4+ T cells from PBMCs. The subset here: CD45RA+ positively selected. These TCRs come from a man aged 18 to 30 in good health. Some clones in this sample may be carry-over from other donors' samples.

A remark on this clone: The identical CDR3 is also encoded by other nucleotide sequences in the sample. This chain uses TRBV29-1 with TRBJ2-3; D gene unclear. Germline lookup yields CDR1 SQVTM and CDR2 ANQGSEA. V lost 4 bases to trimming and J lost 2 bases, with 10 bases between them. This CDR3 region has 13 residues. The CDR3 sequence: CSVVGRYTDTQYF. CDR3 DNA: TGCAGCGTTGTAGGCAGGTACACAGATACGCAGTATTTT.

The chain is built from TRBV5-4 and TRBJ2-7; 9 nucleotides line up with TRBD1. The CDR3 runs 15 residues. CDR1 SGHNT and CDR2 YYREEE come from the germline V gene (reference sequence). Germline trimming cut 0 bases from V and 6 bases from J; bases unmatched to any gene: 7. The CDR3 DNA follows: TGTGCCAGCAGCTTGGAGGGAGGACAGGGGCGCGAGCAGTACTTC. Translation gives CASSLEGGQGREQYF.

V usage is TRBV7-9 and J usage is TRBJ2-1, with 13 bases matching TRBD2. Trimming took 2 bases from V and 9 from J; bases not matched to a gene: 7. Germline-derived CDR1 and CDR2 are SEHNR and FQNEAQ (reference sequence). The CDR3 extends over 16 amino acids. CDR3 region: CASSLPGLAGLAEQFF. Written as DNA, the CDR3 is TGTGCCAGCAGCTTACCGGGACTAGCGGGATTAGCTGAGCAGTTCTTC.

To note about this clone: Other DNA sequences in the same sample also yield this CDR3. The chain has TRBV5-1 and TRBJ1-5; D gene uncertain. The CDR3 covers 14 residues. Germline V CDR1 and CDR2: SGHRS, YFSETQ. The V and J ends lost 0 bases and 4 bases respectively, with 8 bases between them. CDR3 sequence (DNA): TGCGCCAGCAGCTTGGGGCAGGAGAATCAGCCCCAGCATTTT. This codes for CASSLGQENQPQHF.

The gene calls are TRBV5-1 and TRBJ1-5; D unresolved. Trimming took 0 bases from V and 3 from J, leaving 10 bases between them. Looked up from germline, CDR1 is SGHRS and CDR2 is YFSETQ. The CDR3 has 15 amino acids. CDR3 region: CASSLGQDNNQPQHF. The CDR3 nucleotides are TGCGCCAGCAGCTTGGGCCAGGATAACAATCAGCCCCAGCATTTT.

In its sample, this clone was seen once. The chain carries TRBV2 and TRBJ2-3; D uncertain. Trimming cost V 4 bases and J 4 bases, with 12 bases left between them. This CDR3 has 14 residues. Germline V gene lookup returns CDR1 SNHLY and CDR2 FYNNEI. The CDR3 loop reads CASSGRPYSDTQYF. For the CDR3, the DNA is TGTGCCAGCAGTGGCAGACCGTACTCAGATACGCAGTATTTT.